This TCR beta chain was found in a study of identical twins. General study points: Zero-insertion results could be subject to partial confounding by invariant MAIT and iNKT cells.

This clonotype was found many times. The antigen is unknown. The V end was cut by 2 bases, the J end by 6 bases, with 7 bases between. The CDR3 has 13 residues. TCRdb re-analysed the 5' RACE reads in MiXCR, keeping a single row per CDR3 protein. The sample has 500,000 to 650,000 distinct CDR3 sequences; roughly 7.1% are singletons. This sample also appeared in a second study, on yellow fever vaccine responses in identical twins.

Material for sequencing was PBMCs. V usage is TRBV12-3 or TRBV12-4 and J usage is TRBJ2-2; the D is unclear. The sequence was collected from a woman between 18 and 29 years old in good health. The CDR3 here is CASSLMGAGELFF. The CDR3 nucleotides are TGTGCCAGCAGTTTAATGGGTGCCGGGGAGCTGTTTTTT.